This T cell receptor (beta chain) emerged from a study of T cell repertoires in cytomegalovirus infection. TCRdb ran MiXCR on the reads and lists one entry per CDR3 protein. The table has about 470,000 distinct CDR3 sequences, about 42% seen once. A word on this clonotype: What it binds is not known.

This CDR3 has 15 amino acids. V shed 1 base and J shed 4 bases, with 10 bases lying between them. Germline V lookup: CDR1 SGHAT, CDR2 FQNNGV. The sequence was obtained from a human donor in good health (CMV status not recorded). Some clones in this sample may be carry-over from other donors' samples. The sample consisted of cultured PBMCs, taken from culture after CMV antigen stimulation. This chain joins TRBV11-2 and TRBJ2-2; D is uncertain. The CDR3 here is CASSLVQLATGELFF. The CDR3 coding sequence is TGTGCCAGCAGCTTAGTACAACTGGCCACCGGGGAGCTGTTTTTT.